Listed below are T cell receptor beta chains from one sample, sequenced in a study of CD8+CD57+ T cells in acquired aplastic anemia. MiXCR, run by TCRdb on the reads, gives a single entry per CDR3 protein. The table lists some 120,000 distinct CDR3 sequences, under 60% of them singletons. The sample consisted of sorted CD4+, CD8+, or CD8+CD57+ T cells (not recorded which) from PBMCs. The receptors stem from a human donor with aplastic anemia. The CDR3 runs from the conserved cysteine through the conserved F or W. The order of the fields is V gene, CDR3 protein.

>TRBV7-2
CASRDDSFYNSPLHF
>TRBV2
CASSERSVYEQYF
>TRBV12-3/TRBV12-4
CASSWVAGLTDTQYF
>TRBV7-3
CASSSLAGEGEQYF
>TRBV20-1
CSARGGGIETQYF
>TRBV7-6
CASSLSQGTEAFF
>TRBV29-1
CSVRRGRTNTEAFF
>TRBV2
CASSRGQQKTDTQYF
>TRBV29-1
CSVATPHYYGYTF
>TRBV15
CATSSQNSGNTIYF
>TRBV2
CASSQPFNNEQFF
>TRBV7-3
CASSLKPNFADTQYF
>TRBV7-3
CASSLEPGGPNEQFF
>TRBV5-4
CASSLVGTGGNSPLHF
>TRBV10-2
CASSDRGVTEAFF
>TRBV2
CASQWYYEQYF
>TRBV24-1
CATSEAGTYGYTF
>TRBV7-3
CASSLMAGSHEQYF
>TRBV7-3
CASSRTAMDGYTF
>TRBV19
CASSIASGQGYEQYF
>TRBV4-1
CASSQVGGQGSGYTF
>TRBV7-9
CASTAVNQETQYF
>TRBV2
CASRGWGERTGELFF
>TRBV24-1
CATSVQGVDQPQHF
>TRBV29-1
CSVPGVQETQYF
>TRBV24-1
CATSESGRENNEQFF
>TRBV6-1
CASSEVPGQGLPQHF
>TRBV7-9
CASSSKGQGMQYF
>TRBV7-6
CASSFEGTGAYEQYF
>TRBV11-2
CASRPRTGVGGANVLTF
>TRBV7-2
CASGRFGRTEAFF
>TRBV24-1
CATSDVSGSHSYNEQFF
>TRBV7-9
CATSRVTYYEQYF
>TRBV7-9
CASSLIPTGYTEAFF
>TRBV27
CASSLSQTGAMVDEQYF
>TRBV10-3
CAINSQRGSTDTQYF
>TRBV6-2/TRBV6-3
CASSYIGTSYGYTF
>TRBV9
CASITTGQFYEQYF
>TRBV2
CAGTGRRAAGEQYF
>TRBV15
CATSRDLGRDEQYF
>TRBV5-1
CASRRTEAGGNSPLHF
>TRBV6-5
CASSYAGGGDQPQHF
>TRBV20-1
CSAQTARDPEAFF
>TRBV19
CASRKDLSGANVLTF
>TRBV9
CASSVERVANTEAFF
>TRBV3-1
CASSQGVWGSGELFF
>TRBV4-1
CASSQGLRSGETQYF
>TRBV14
CASSPSFDSHNGQFF
>TRBV7-9
CASSLGGSNYGYTF
>TRBV27
CAAGTVYAEDTDTQYF
>TRBV5-1
CASSLSGSSYEQYF